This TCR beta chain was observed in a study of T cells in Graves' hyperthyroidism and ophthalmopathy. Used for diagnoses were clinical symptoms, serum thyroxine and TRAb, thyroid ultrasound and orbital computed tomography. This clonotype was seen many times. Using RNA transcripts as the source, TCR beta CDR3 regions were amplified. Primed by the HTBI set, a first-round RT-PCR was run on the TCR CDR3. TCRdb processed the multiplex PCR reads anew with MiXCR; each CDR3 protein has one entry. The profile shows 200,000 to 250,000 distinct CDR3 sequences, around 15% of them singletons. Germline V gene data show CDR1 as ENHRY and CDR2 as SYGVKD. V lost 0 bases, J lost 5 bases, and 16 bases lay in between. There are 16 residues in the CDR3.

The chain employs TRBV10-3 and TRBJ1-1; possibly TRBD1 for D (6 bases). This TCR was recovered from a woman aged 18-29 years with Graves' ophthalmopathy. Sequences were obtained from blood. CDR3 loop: CAISESGSGGRTEAFF. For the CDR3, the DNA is TGTGCCATCAGTGAGTCAGGGTCGGGGGGCCGAACTGAAGCTTTCTTT.